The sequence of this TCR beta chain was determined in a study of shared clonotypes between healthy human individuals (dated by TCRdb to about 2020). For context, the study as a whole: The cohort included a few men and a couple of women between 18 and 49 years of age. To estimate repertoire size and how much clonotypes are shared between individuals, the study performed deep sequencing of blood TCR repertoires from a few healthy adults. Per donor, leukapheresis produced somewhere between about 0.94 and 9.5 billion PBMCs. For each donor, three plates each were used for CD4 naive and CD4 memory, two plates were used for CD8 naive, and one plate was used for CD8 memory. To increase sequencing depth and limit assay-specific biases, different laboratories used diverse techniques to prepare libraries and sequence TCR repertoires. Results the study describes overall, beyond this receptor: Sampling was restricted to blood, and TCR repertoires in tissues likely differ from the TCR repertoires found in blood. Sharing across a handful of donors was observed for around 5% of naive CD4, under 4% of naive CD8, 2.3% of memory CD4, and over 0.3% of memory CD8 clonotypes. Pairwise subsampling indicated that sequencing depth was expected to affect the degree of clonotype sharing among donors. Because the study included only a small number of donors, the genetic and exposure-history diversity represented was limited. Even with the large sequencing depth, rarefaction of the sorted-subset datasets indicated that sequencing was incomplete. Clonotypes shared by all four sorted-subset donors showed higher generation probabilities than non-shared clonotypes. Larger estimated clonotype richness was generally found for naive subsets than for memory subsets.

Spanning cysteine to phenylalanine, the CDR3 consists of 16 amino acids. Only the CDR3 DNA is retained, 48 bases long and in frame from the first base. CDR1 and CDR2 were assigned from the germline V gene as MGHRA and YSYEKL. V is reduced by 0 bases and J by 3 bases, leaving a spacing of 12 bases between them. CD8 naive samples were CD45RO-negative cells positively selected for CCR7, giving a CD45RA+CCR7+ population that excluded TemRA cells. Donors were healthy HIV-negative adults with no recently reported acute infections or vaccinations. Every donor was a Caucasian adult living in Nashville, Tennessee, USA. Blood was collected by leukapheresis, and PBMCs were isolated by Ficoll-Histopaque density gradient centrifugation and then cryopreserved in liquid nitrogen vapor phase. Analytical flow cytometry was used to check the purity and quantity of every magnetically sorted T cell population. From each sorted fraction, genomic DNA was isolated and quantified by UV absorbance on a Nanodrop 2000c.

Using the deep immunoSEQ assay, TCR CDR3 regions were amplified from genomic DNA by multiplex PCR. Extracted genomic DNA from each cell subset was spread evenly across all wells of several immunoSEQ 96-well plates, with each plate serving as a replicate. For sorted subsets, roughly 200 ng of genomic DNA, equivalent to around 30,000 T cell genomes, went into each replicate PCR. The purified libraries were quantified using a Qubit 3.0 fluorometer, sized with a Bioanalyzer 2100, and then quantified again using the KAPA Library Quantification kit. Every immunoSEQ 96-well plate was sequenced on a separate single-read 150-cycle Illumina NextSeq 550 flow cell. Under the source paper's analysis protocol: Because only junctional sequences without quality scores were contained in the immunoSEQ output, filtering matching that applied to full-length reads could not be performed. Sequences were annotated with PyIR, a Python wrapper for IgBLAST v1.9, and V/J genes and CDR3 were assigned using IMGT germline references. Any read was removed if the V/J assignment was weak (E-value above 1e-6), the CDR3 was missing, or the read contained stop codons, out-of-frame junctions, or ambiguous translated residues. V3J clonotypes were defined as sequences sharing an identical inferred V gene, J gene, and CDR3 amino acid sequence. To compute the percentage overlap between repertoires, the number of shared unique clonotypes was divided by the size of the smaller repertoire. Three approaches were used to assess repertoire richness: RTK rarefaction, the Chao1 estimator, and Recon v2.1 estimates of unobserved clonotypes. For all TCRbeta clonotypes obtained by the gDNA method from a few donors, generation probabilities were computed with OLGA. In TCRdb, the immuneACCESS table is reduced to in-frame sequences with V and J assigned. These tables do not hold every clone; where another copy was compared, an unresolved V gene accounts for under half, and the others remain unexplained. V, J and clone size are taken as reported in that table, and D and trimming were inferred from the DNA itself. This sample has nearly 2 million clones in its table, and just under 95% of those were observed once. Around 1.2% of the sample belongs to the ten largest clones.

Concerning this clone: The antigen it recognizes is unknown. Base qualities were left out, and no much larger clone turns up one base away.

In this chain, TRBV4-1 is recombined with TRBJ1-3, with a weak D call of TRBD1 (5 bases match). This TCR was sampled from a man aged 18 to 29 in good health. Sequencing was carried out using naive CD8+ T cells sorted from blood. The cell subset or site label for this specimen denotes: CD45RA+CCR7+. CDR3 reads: CASSQDREGLGNTIYF. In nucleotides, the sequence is TGCGCCAGCAGCCAAGATCGGGAGGGACTTGGAAACACCATATATTTT.